A single sample gave rise to the 29 T cell receptor beta chains below, sequenced in a study of blood T cell repertoires in COVID-19. Clones were read by immunoSEQ multiplex PCR, and TCRdb kept only the in-frame ones, dropping some. The sample has 180,000 or so clones, 84% seen once. The sample comprised peripheral blood. Receptors were obtained from a man in his forties who had recovered from COVID-19.

V and J are TRBV4-2 and TRBJ2-5, with a weak D call TRBD2 (6 bases). Between the trimmed V and J ends, which lost 0 bases and 4 bases, there was a span of 15 bases. Germline loops: CDR1 LGHNA, CDR2 YNFKEQ. The CDR3 has 16 residues. The chain's CDR3 is CASSQDDGGRGETQYF. As DNA, the CDR3 is TGTGCCAGCAGCCAAGATGACGGAGGGAGAGGAGAGACCCAGTACTTC.

This clone has only one observation. The rearrangement uses TRBV19 and TRBJ2-3; 9 nucleotides line up with TRBD2. The CDR3 is 14 residues long. Unmatched junction bases numbered 8, after V lost 10 bases and J lost 3 bases. Germline CDR1 is LNHDA and CDR2 is SQIVND (reference sequence). The CDR3 sequence: CATQMAGGTDTQYF. CDR3 nucleotide sequence: TGTGCCACCCAGATGGCGGGAGGGACAGATACGCAGTATTTT.

This rearrangement joins TRBV6-1 to TRBJ1-4; the D is unclear. The CDR3 is 16 amino acids. Germline-derived CDR1 and CDR2 are MNHNS and SASEGT. V lost 4 bases and J lost 4, with 16 bases in between. CDR3 region: CASSASGAVRNEKLFF. For the CDR3, the DNA is TGTGCCAGCAGTGCATCAGGAGCGGTTCGTAATGAAAAACTGTTTTTT.

This clone was seen more than once but under ten times. The chain has TRBV10-3 and TRBJ1-5, with D perhaps matching TRBD1 (5 bases). The CDR3 runs to 14 residues. The germline V gene has CDR1 ENHRY and CDR2 SYGVKD. Deletions cut 5 bases from V and 6 bases from J, with 14 bases between. CDR3 sequence: CAISIQGNGQPQHF. The CDR3 bases are TGTGCCATCAGTATTCAGGGTAATGGTCAGCCCCAGCATTTT.

This CDR3 reads CASSLGTGDNSPLHF. CDR3 coding DNA: TGTGCCAGCAGCCTCGGGACAGGGGATAATTCACCCCTCCACTTT. The V gene is TRBV11-2, the J gene TRBJ1-6; 10 nucleotides line up with TRBD1. Germline V gives CDR1 SGHAT, CDR2 FQNNGV. The junction had 3 bases not matched to a gene; V was cut back by 5 bases and J by 5 bases. This CDR3 is 15 amino acids long.

The chain has TRBV7-2 and TRBJ2-3; D is unresolved. Trimming shortened V by 6 bases and J by 2 bases, and 12 bases separated the two germline ends. The CDR3 is 14 residues long. CDR1 SGHTA and CDR2 FQGNSA come from the germline V gene. In DNA form, the CDR3 reads TGTGCCAGCAGAGACCGACATTCCACAGATACGCAGTATTTT. Its translation: CASRDRHSTDTQYF.

This rearrangement joins TRBV30 to TRBJ2-7, with a tentative D call TRBD1 (8 bases). Germline assignment: CDR1 GTSNPN and CDR2 SVGIG (reference sequence). The CDR3 has 13 amino acids. Trimming removed 1 base at V and 7 bases at J, with 14 bases between. CDR3 sequence (DNA): TGTGCCTGGAGTGGGGACAGGCGGGGGGAGCAGTACTTC. It translates to CAWSGDRRGEQYF.

The rearrangement uses TRBV7-2 and TRBJ1-2; 8 nucleotides match TRBD1. Germline values: CDR1 SGHTA, CDR2 FQGNSA. CDR3 length: 13 amino acids. V lost 2 bases, J lost 8 bases, and 4 bases stayed unmatched. DNA of the CDR3: TGTGCCAGCAGCTTACAGGGGGCACAGGGCTACACCTTC. Translating gives CASSLQGAQGYTF.

In this sample, this clone turned up once. This chain uses TRBV5-1 with TRBJ2-7; 8 bases map to TRBD1. Looked up from germline, CDR1 is SGHRS and CDR2 is YFSETQ. CDR3 size: 13 residues. V was clipped by 4 bases and J by 3 bases; unmatched bases: 3. The CDR3 DNA reads as TGCGCCAGCAGCGTGGGACAGGTCTACGAGCAGTACTTC. Translating gives CASSVGQVYEQYF.

This chain links TRBV2 with TRBJ1-5; perhaps TRBD1 as D (6 bases). Trimming shortened V by 5 bases and J by 0 bases, and 11 bases separated the two germline ends. Germline CDR1 reads SNHLY; CDR2 reads FYNNEI. The CDR3 consists of 15 residues. The CDR3 DNA reads as TGTGCCAGCAGTTATGACAGGACTAGCAATCAGCCCCAGCATTTT. Translating it yields CASSYDRTSNQPQHF.

This chain joins TRBV28 and TRBJ2-7, with D possibly TRBD2 on 5 matching bases. In germline, CDR1 is MDHEN, CDR2 SYDVKM. The ends were cut back, 2 bases at V and 3 bases at J, with 11 bases in the middle. This CDR3 is built from 14 residues. CDR3 sequence reads: CASSLGGRYYEQYF. As DNA, the CDR3 is TGTGCCAGCAGTTTAGGAGGACGGTACTACGAGCAGTACTTC.

V is TRBV6-6 and J is TRBJ1-2, with D maybe TRBD1 (6 bases). The CDR3 sequence is 16 residues long. The V end lost 2 bases, the J end lost 5 bases, and 18 bases lay between the germline ends. Germline V gives CDR1 MNHNY, CDR2 SVGAGI (reference sequence). CDR3 region: CASSYTTAGEGYGYTF. The CDR3 DNA follows: TGTGCCAGCAGTTACACAACAGCAGGGGAGGGGTATGGCTACACCTTC.

V gene TRBV7-2 combines with J gene TRBJ1-1; possible D gene TRBD1, 6 bases. Germline V lookup: CDR1 SGHTA, CDR2 FQGNSA. Trimming took off 6 bases at V and 1 base at J, with 21 bases between the two ends. The length of the CDR3 is 17 residues. CDR3 sequence: CASSFSFPGQTNTEAFF. The CDR3, as DNA: TGTGCCAGCAGTTTCAGCTTTCCCGGACAGACGAACACTGAAGCTTTCTTT.

The rearrangement links TRBV6-5 to TRBJ1-3; no reliable D call. V lost 4 bases and J 8 bases, leaving 18 bases between the germline ends. CDR3 size: 15 residues. CDR1 and CDR2 from the germline V gene are MNHEY and SVGAGI. CDR3 residues: CASSSSTSFSDTIYF. The CDR3, as DNA: TGTGCCAGCAGTTCTAGTACTTCGTTTTCTGACACCATATATTTT.

V gene TRBV12-5 combines with J gene TRBJ2-1; 9 bases are shared with TRBD2. V shed 3 bases, J shed 5 bases, and the junction held 8 bases outside the gene matches. The CDR3 spans 16 residues. From germline, CDR1 is LGHNT and CDR2 FRNRAP. The CDR3 loop is CASGLSSGGENNEQFF. As DNA, the CDR3 is TGTGCTAGTGGTTTAAGTAGCGGGGGAGAGAACAATGAGCAGTTCTTC.

This clone was seen a few times. The genes are TRBV10-1 and TRBJ1-6, with D tentatively TRBD1 (6 bases). V was clipped by 6 bases and J by 7 bases, with 16 bases between them. This CDR3 spans 15 amino acids. The germline gives CDR1 WNHNN, CDR2 SYGVQD (reference sequence). The CDR3 spells CASSPGDNGNSPLHF. CDR3 DNA sequence: TGCGCCAGCAGCCCAGGGGACAACGGGAATTCACCCCTCCACTTT.

This chain joins TRBV29-1 and TRBJ2-2, with TRBD2 matching over 8 bases. Losses at the gene ends were 6 bases for V and 7 bases for J; bases not matched to a gene: 13. The germline V gene has CDR1 SQVTM and CDR2 ANQGSEA. The CDR3 extends over 15 amino acids. The CDR3 DNA follows: TGCAGCGTCTCCTATAGCGGGATTGGGGTCGGGGAGCTGTTTTTT. This gives the protein CSVSYSGIGVGELFF.

This clone appeared a single time. The chain recombines TRBV29-1 with TRBJ1-3, with D unresolved. The V end lost 1 base, the J end lost 1 base, and 11 bases lay between the germline ends. This CDR3 has 15 residues. Germline lookup yields CDR1 SQVTM and CDR2 ANQGSEA. CDR3 sequence (DNA): TGCAGCGTTGAAGGTACCGCCGGTTCTGGAAACACCATATATTTT. Protein sequence: CSVEGTAGSGNTIYF.

This clone has at least ten counts. This sequence joins TRBV11-1 and TRBJ2-2; D is undetermined. Deletions cut 2 bases from V and 5 bases from J, with 6 bases between. Per germline, CDR1 SGHAT and CDR2 FQDESV (reference sequence). This CDR3 is 13 amino acids long. The CDR3 DNA reads TGTGCCAGCAGCTTATCACAGACCGGGGAGCTGTTTTTT. This translates into CASSLSQTGELFF.

This clone showed up many times. V and J are TRBV30 and TRBJ1-5; 7 nucleotides align to TRBD1. There are 14 residues in the CDR3. Germline V CDR1 and CDR2: GTSNPN, SVGIG (reference sequence). V shed 1 base, J shed 7 bases, and the junction held 7 bases outside the gene matches. CDR3 bases: TGTGCCTGGAGTGAAAGGGGGCTCAGCCAGCCCCAGCATTTT. This translates into CAWSERGLSQPQHF.

The rearrangement joins TRBV6-5 to TRBJ2-3; 9 bases match TRBD2. V lost 2 bases, J lost 4 bases, and 4 bases stayed unmatched. There are 15 residues in the CDR3. Germline V lookup: CDR1 MNHEY, CDR2 SVGAGI. The CDR3 here is CASSYDSGSPDTQYF. For the CDR3, the DNA is TGTGCCAGCAGTTACGATAGCGGGAGCCCAGATACGCAGTATTTT.

This rearrangement joins TRBV2 to TRBJ2-1; 7 nucleotides line up with TRBD1. V gave up 5 bases and J gave up 3 bases; unmatched junction bases: 7. The CDR3 length is 15 residues. Per the germline V gene, CDR1 is SNHLY and CDR2 is FYNNEI. Here the CDR3 reads CASSSQGYFYNEQFF. The CDR3, as DNA: TGTGCCAGCAGTTCACAGGGGTACTTCTACAATGAGCAGTTCTTC.

The V and J genes are TRBV9 and TRBJ2-6; 7 bases align to TRBD1. This CDR3 is built from 18 residues. Germline V CDR1 and CDR2: SGDLS, YYNGEE. V dropped 3 bases and J dropped 0; count of bases not matched to a gene: 9. The CDR3 nucleotides read TGTGCCAGCAGCGAGACAGGGCATCATCGCTCTGGGGCCAACGTCCTGACTTTC. Translating it yields CASSETGHHRSGANVLTF. Filled out from reference TRBV9 and TRBJ2-6, the complete variable domain reads DSGVTQTPKHLITATGQRVTLRCSPRSGDLSVYWYQQSLDQGLQFLIQYYNGEERAKGNILERFSAQQFPDLHSELNLSSLELGDSALYFCASSETGHHRSGANVLTFGAGSRLTVL.

The chain is built from TRBV19 and TRBJ1-4; 9 bases agree with TRBD1. The J segment lost 3 bases and the V segment lost 4 bases, leaving 6 bases of the junction unmatched. Germline loops: CDR1 LNHDA, CDR2 SQIVND (reference sequence). The CDR3 is 16 residues long. The CDR3 reads CASSTIDRGANEKLFF. The CDR3 DNA reads as TGTGCCAGTAGTACCATCGACAGGGGGGCTAATGAAAAACTGTTTTTT.

This sequence joins TRBV19 and TRBJ1-3; 8 bases fit TRBD1. The CDR3 spans 16 residues. The V gene's germline CDR1 is LNHDA and CDR2 SQIVND (reference sequence). The V segment lost 9 bases and the J segment 2 bases; nucleotides outside the gene matches: 12. This CDR3 is CASTYWTGSAGNTIYF. The CDR3 DNA is TGTGCCAGCACCTATTGGACAGGGAGCGCTGGAAACACCATATATTTT.

This clone has just one count. The rearrangement uses TRBV7-2 and TRBJ1-2, with TRBD1 matching over 7 bases. CDR3 length: 14 residues. The V and J ends lost 3 bases and 4 bases, in that order; junction bases with no gene match: 5. The germline V gene encodes CDR1 SGHTA and CDR2 FQGNSA. The CDR3 DNA reads TGTGCCAGCAGCTTGGACAGGTATCCCTATGGCTACACCTTC. Translating gives CASSLDRYPYGYTF.

This rearrangement joins TRBV15 to TRBJ2-5, with D possibly TRBD2 on 6 matching bases. The CDR3 is 15 residues long. V shed 5 bases and J shed 5 bases, with 18 bases lying between them. Germline CDR1 is LNHNV and CDR2 is YYDKDF (reference sequence). This CDR3 is CATSFGQTGGETQYF. CDR3 DNA: TGTGCCACCAGCTTCGGGCAGACTGGGGGGGAGACCCAGTACTTC.

The chain joins TRBV30 to TRBJ1-1; D is possibly TRBD1 (6 bases). Trimming removed 3 bases at V and 2 bases at J, with 10 bases between. The CDR3 has 13 residues. The V gene's germline CDR1 is GTSNPN and CDR2 SVGIG (reference sequence). The CDR3 protein is CAWRQGSNTEAFF. The CDR3 region has the DNA TGTGCCTGGAGACAGGGCTCTAACACTGAAGCTTTCTTT.

The chain carries TRBV19 and TRBJ2-7, with TRBD1 matching over 11 bases. The trim removed 0 bases at V and 3 bases at J, leaving 13 bases unmatched. CDR3 length: 19 amino acids. CDR1 and CDR2 (germline): LNHDA, SQIVND (reference sequence). DNA for the CDR3: TGTGCCAGTAGTATAGAGTCGGGTCGGACCGGGACAGGGGGCTACGAGCAGTACTTC. Its protein product is CASSIESGRTGTGGYEQYF.